These T cell receptor beta chains were read from a single sample in a study of T cell responses to AZD1222 COVID-19 vaccine. Clones were read by immunoSEQ multiplex PCR, and TCRdb kept only the in-frame ones, dropping some. The data hold over 100,000 clones, with under 90% observed a single time. This specimen was peripheral blood, taken on day 0 of AZD1222 vaccination. Every receptor here comes from an adult in good health. CDR3s leave out the opening cysteine and the closing phenylalanine or tryptophan. D genes are given only for firm matches.

cdr3_aa | d_call | j_call | v_call
ASSFEPGPFNSPLH | NA | TRBJ1-6 | TRBV11-2
ASSVEDGGVMMYEQY | NA | TRBJ2-7 | TRBV9
ASSTGTGNTIY | NA | TRBJ1-3 | TRBV27
ASRDDRGSADTQY | TRBD1 | TRBJ2-3 | TRBV2
ATGRGGAAYGYT | NA | TRBJ1-2 | TRBV28
ASSLGELEYGYT | NA | TRBJ1-2 | TRBV5-1
ASSLSGDGGTEAF | NA | TRBJ1-1 | TRBV5-1
ASSLLGFGPGSGNTIY | NA | TRBJ1-3 | TRBV21-1
ASSWGGTEGQPQH | TRBD1 | TRBJ1-5 | TRBV7-2
ASSSQETQY | NA | TRBJ2-5 | TRBV11-2
ATSRDRRGYDEAF | NA | TRBJ1-1 | TRBV15
ASVGQVEMSPLH | TRBD1 | TRBJ1-6 | TRBV5-5
ASSYPKDRGPMDGYT | TRBD1 | TRBJ1-2 | TRBV6-2/TRBV6-3
SATRGTTQY | NA | TRBJ2-3 | TRBV20-1
ASSYRPGKYEQY | NA | TRBJ2-7 | TRBV6-2/TRBV6-3
ASSRPTSSGNTIY | NA | TRBJ1-3 | TRBV18
TTRAVGTVNYGYT | NA | TRBJ1-2 | TRBV27
ASSLTAGYQETQY | NA | TRBJ2-5 | TRBV7-3
ASSPPDRGRAETQY | TRBD1 | TRBJ2-5 | TRBV12-5
ASSRGTGNYGYT | NA | TRBJ1-2 | TRBV2
ASSLNTGGLGEQY | TRBD1 | TRBJ2-7 | TRBV7-2
ASSLTNWAAF | NA | TRBJ1-1 | TRBV7-9
ASRISGPYNEQF | NA | TRBJ2-1 | TRBV6-6